The clone carrying this T cell receptor beta chain turned up a few times. This sample was taken from a study of blood T cell repertoires in COVID-19. Study in general: Some COVID-19 samples were acute and others convalescent; all came from the United States, Italy and Spain. PBMCs, B-cell-depleted T cells, or T cells provided the cDNA or gDNA that made up the material.

The authors' processing: From reference gene primer amplification, estimates of nucleated cell counts were derived. Assay used: immunoSEQ multiplex PCR; TCRdb lists only in-frame clones, some missing. V and J calls and clone size follow that table, whereas D and trimming were derived from the DNA. The table includes under 150,000 clones, about 85% detected once. The germline V gene encodes CDR1 SGHRS and CDR2 YFSETQ. V was pared by 2 bases and J by 4 bases, with 7 bases of the junction left unmatched. There are 16 residues in the CDR3. The clonotype originates from an elderly man with acute or convalescent COVID-19. Sequencing was done on a sample of peripheral blood. The V and J genes are TRBV5-1 and TRBJ2-1; 9 bases are shared with TRBD2. The CDR3 loop is CASSLYSGSLYNEQFF. CDR3 nucleotides: TGCGCCAGCAGCTTATATAGCGGGAGCCTGTACAATGAGCAGTTCTTC.